Detailed here is one T cell receptor beta chain. The antigen is undetermined. This record belongs to a study of T-cell memory formation after mild COVID-19. Study outcomes and limitations: Clones contracting over day 15 to 85 were CD4/CD8 balanced, with later expanders leaning CD4+. Cross-reactive memory seemingly joined, as some responding clones were found in pre-infection memory. Chiefly within CM and EM were the contracting CD4+ clones; CD8+ ones were within EMRA.

With constant-segment primers, 5'RACE yielded cDNA libraries of TCR alpha and TCR beta that carried sample barcodes and UMIs. TCRdb used MiXCR to reprocess the 5' RACE reads, holding one entry per CDR3 protein. The sample has fewer than 650,000 distinct CDR3 sequences, 20% to 25% seen once. Germline CDR1 reads SEHNR; CDR2 reads FQNEAQ (reference sequence). Trimming shortened V by 4 bases and J by 6 bases, and 19 bases separated the two germline ends. This CDR3 region has 15 residues. The clonotype was recovered from an adult woman who had mild COVID-19 (a few samples of this study predate the infection). Cell type and time point are not known. V is TRBV7-9 and J is TRBJ2-7; D may correspond to TRBD1 or TRBD2 (6 bases each). The sample consisted of PBMCs or a T cell subset sorted from them (not recorded which). CDR3: CASSYGGTNFGEQYF. The CDR3 DNA reads TGTGCCAGCAGCTACGGCGGGACAAACTTTGGCGAGCAGTACTTC.